The 26 T cell receptor beta chains below come from one sample, sequenced in a study of Tregs in tolerant kidney transplant recipients (dated by TCRdb to between 2019 and 2020). The library was made by the immunoSEQ multiplex PCR assay. Here the immuneACCESS table is served through TCRdb, limited to in-frame sequences with V and J called. Missing clones are a known gap in these copies; in checked studies unresolved V genes cover under half, and the rest lacks a known reason. Recorded for this sample are approximately 90,000 clones; approximately 93% of them occurred a single time. More than 1.5% of the sample lies in the top ten. The transplants used related donors along with nonmyeloablative bone marrow transplantation, and in the human trials mixed chimerism was transient. The sequencing used CD4+ T cells from blood (PBMCs), collected 12 months after the transplant. These receptors were obtained from a human patient who received a combined kidney and bone marrow transplant. Following transplantation, part of the T cell population may be supplied by the graft donor rather than the patient.

The CDR3 DNA reads TGCGCCAGCACCCCGCACGGGGGGCCGTGCTACACCTTC. Its translation is CASTPHGGPCYTF. V usage is TRBV23-1 and J usage is TRBJ1-2, with D possibly TRBD1 on 6 matching bases. TRBV23-1 is noted as an ORF with a role that remains uncertain. Trimming took off 7 bases at V and 9 bases at J, with 18 bases between the two ends. The CDR3 is 13 amino acids.

The chain joins TRBV5-1 to TRBJ2-7; 8 bases map to TRBD2. The CDR3 length is 15 residues. Germline loops: CDR1 SGHRS, CDR2 YFSETQ. The ends lost 4 bases at V and 1 base at J; junction bases unmatched: 7. The CDR3 sequence is CASSPAAGESYEQYF. CDR3 coding DNA: TGCGCCAGCAGCCCGGCAGCGGGAGAGTCCTACGAGCAGTACTTC.

This CDR3 reads CASSYGSGRNYGYTF. In DNA form, the CDR3 reads TGTGCCAGCAGTTACGGATCCGGGAGGAACTATGGCTACACCTTC. J is TRBJ1-2 and V is TRBV6-5; D call uncertain. CDR1 and CDR2 (germline): MNHEY, SVGAGI. CDR3 length: 15 residues. Trimming stripped 2 bases from V and 2 bases from J, with 12 bases between.

This chain joins TRBV7-2 and TRBJ1-3; no clear D gene. CDR3 length equals 14 residues. Trimming cost V 2 bases and J 0 bases, with 5 bases left between them. Germline lookup yields CDR1 SGHTA and CDR2 FQGNSA. For the CDR3, the DNA is TGTGCCAGCAGCTTATGGAGCTCTGGAAACACCATATATTTT. It encodes CASSLWSSGNTIYF.

The genes are TRBV5-1 and TRBJ2-7; 7 bases align to TRBD2. Germline CDR1 SGHRS, CDR2 YFSETQ. CDR3 length equals 15 residues. J gave up 6 bases and V 2 bases, and 11 bases lay outside the gene matches. CDR3 amino acids: CASSLPSSGPSEQYF. The CDR3 DNA follows: TGCGCCAGCAGCTTACCCTCTAGCGGCCCCTCCGAGCAGTACTTC. The full variable domain, its missing parts supplied by reference TRBV5-1 and TRBJ2-7, is KAGVTQTPRYLIKTRGQQVTLSCSPISGHRSVSWYQQTPGQGLQFLFEYFSETQRNKGNFPGRFSGRQFSNSRSEMNVSTLELGDSALYLCASSLPSSGPSEQYFGPGTRLTVT.

This chain joins TRBV6-6 and TRBJ2-1, with TRBD1 matching over 7 bases. With V trimmed by 5 bases and J by 6 bases, 4 bases remained unmatched. Germline CDR1 reads MNHNY; CDR2 reads SVGAGI (reference sequence). The CDR3 runs to 13 residues. CDR3 sequence reads: CASSSNRGNEQFF. In DNA form, the CDR3 reads TGTGCCAGCAGTAGTAACAGGGGCAATGAGCAGTTCTTC.

V is TRBV5-1 and J is TRBJ2-6; D is possibly TRBD2 (6 bases). The CDR3 sequence is 16 residues long. Germline values: CDR1 SGHRS, CDR2 YFSETQ. V dropped 0 bases and J dropped 5 bases, with 12 bases sitting between them. The CDR3 reads CASSLAVGDWANVLTF. CDR3 bases: TGCGCCAGCAGCTTGGCGGTGGGGGACTGGGCCAACGTCCTGACTTTC.

This chain links TRBV10-3 with TRBJ2-5, with TRBD1 matching over 8 bases. The germline CDR1 and CDR2 sequences are ENHRY and SYGVKD. The CDR3 runs 14 residues. J was trimmed by 1 base and V by 4 bases; bases with no gene match: 2. The CDR3 region is CAISGGQAQETQYF. The CDR3 nucleotides are TGTGCCATCAGTGGGGGACAGGCCCAAGAGACCCAGTACTTC.

With respect to this clone: A read error may produce the germline difference seen at one junction end. The V gene is TRBV5-1, the J gene TRBJ1-3; TRBD1 aligns across 7 bases. This CDR3 contains 16 residues. Germline V gene data show CDR1 as SGHRS and CDR2 as YFSETQ. The CDR3: CTSSLVPQGSGNTIYF. Written as DNA, the CDR3 is TGCACCAGCAGCTTGGTGCCACAGGGGTCTGGAAACACCATATATTTT.

The rearrangement uses TRBV7-2 and TRBJ2-7, with a possible D match to TRBD2 (5 bases). Germline CDR1 reads SGHTA; CDR2 reads FQGNSA. Trimming removed 2 bases at V and 2 bases at J, with 10 bases between. The CDR3 has 14 amino acids. CDR3 nucleotides: TGTGCCAGCAGCTTATTACTAGAACCCTACGAGCAGTACTTC. Encoded protein: CASSLLLEPYEQYF.

The V call is TRBV19, the J call TRBJ2-7, with TRBD2 as a possible D gene (6 bases). This CDR3 comprises 15 residues. Germline assignment: CDR1 LNHDA and CDR2 SQIVND (reference sequence). V was pared by 5 bases and J by 3 bases, with 17 bases between. The chain's CDR3 is CASSLGDLSNYEQYF. The DNA of the CDR3 is TGTGCCAGTAGTCTGGGGGACTTAAGCAACTACGAGCAGTACTTC.

The CDR3 loop is CASSLSDMAGGETQYF. The CDR3 DNA is TGCGCCAGCAGCCTTTCGGACATGGCGGGGGGAGAGACCCAGTACTTC. The chain is built from TRBV5-1 and TRBJ2-5; 8 bases agree with TRBD2. Germline V gives CDR1 SGHRS, CDR2 YFSETQ. The CDR3 contains 16 residues. The V and J ends lost 4 bases and 4 bases, in that order; junction bases with no gene match: 12.

The chain combines TRBV6-5 with TRBJ2-1, with 7 positions matching TRBD1. This CDR3 contains 13 residues. Trimming cost V 5 bases and J 6 bases; bases outside gene matches: 4. CDR1 is MNHEY and CDR2 is SVGAGI in the germline V gene. CDR3 in amino acids: CASSSTGVNEQFF. Written as DNA, the CDR3 is TGTGCCAGCAGTAGCACAGGGGTCAATGAGCAGTTCTTC.

The chain links TRBV9 to TRBJ2-1; tentative D call: TRBD1 (6 bases). Looked up from germline, CDR1 is SGDLS and CDR2 is YYNGEE. V dropped 0 bases and J dropped 8 bases, with 12 bases sitting between them. The CDR3 has 14 residues. For the CDR3, the DNA is TGTGCCAGCAGCGTAGAGGGGGTCACCCATGAGCAGTTCTTC. This translates into CASSVEGVTHEQFF.

J is TRBJ2-7 and V is TRBV6-1, with 7 nucleotides matching TRBD2. Looked up from germline, CDR1 is MNHNS and CDR2 is SASEGT. The ends lost 3 bases at V and 4 bases at J; junction bases unmatched: 6. This CDR3 is built from 14 residues. The chain's CDR3 is CASSEGGIVYEQYF. In nucleotides, the CDR3 is TGTGCCAGCAGTGAGGGGGGGATCGTTTACGAGCAGTACTTC.

The V call is TRBV29-1, the J call TRBJ2-3, with a tentative D call TRBD1 (5 bases). Per germline, CDR1 SQVTM and CDR2 ANQGSEA. This CDR3 has 14 amino acids. V was pared by 4 bases and J by 0 bases, with 11 bases between. This CDR3 reads CSVVERGSTDTQYF. The CDR3 nucleotides are TGCAGCGTTGTGGAAAGGGGTAGCACAGATACGCAGTATTTT.

Points on this clone: Other nucleotide sequences from this sample produce the same CDR3. This chain connects TRBV6-5 to TRBJ1-6; D ambiguous. Trimming took off 0 bases at V and 6 bases at J, with 12 bases between the two ends. Per germline, CDR1 MNHEY and CDR2 SVGAGI. This CDR3 has 16 amino acids. CDR3 sequence reads: CASSYSTKGANSPLHF. As DNA, the CDR3 is TGTGCCAGCAGTTACTCCACGAAGGGAGCTAATTCACCCCTCCACTTT.

V usage is TRBV7-9 and J usage is TRBJ2-1; TRBD2 aligns across 9 bases. Germline CDR1 SEHNR, CDR2 FQNEAQ (reference sequence). There are 16 residues in the CDR3. Trimming cost V 2 bases and J 7 bases; bases outside gene matches: 9. Here the CDR3 DNA reads TGTGCCAGCAGCTTAAGTGGAAGCGGGGGGTTTAATGAGCAGTTCTTC. Translated: CASSLSGSGGFNEQFF.

This chain connects TRBV20-1 to TRBJ1-1; D is undetermined. Germline V gene data show CDR1 as DFQATT and CDR2 as SNEGSKA (reference sequence). The CDR3 is 11 residues long. Trimming cost V 4 bases and J 7 bases, with 10 bases left between them. The CDR3 region is CSATPGFEAFF. For the CDR3, the DNA is TGCAGTGCTACACCGGGGTTTGAAGCTTTCTTT.

The rearrangement links TRBV18 to TRBJ1-4; TRBD1 agrees at 9 bases. Trimming cost V 4 bases and J 5 bases; bases outside gene matches: 8. The CDR3 length is 16 residues. Per the germline V gene, CDR1 is KGHSH and CDR2 is LQKENI. The chain's CDR3 is CASSLSSGTGNEKLFF. The CDR3 nucleotides read TGTGCCAGCTCACTTTCCTCCGGGACAGGGAATGAAAAACTGTTTTTT. Complete variable domain (other parts from reference TRBV18 and TRBJ1-4): NAGVMQNPRHLVRRRGQEARLRCSPMKGHSHVYWYRQLPEEGLKFMVYLQKENIIDESGMPKERFSAEFPKEGPSILRIQQVVRGDSAAYFCASSLSSGTGNEKLFFGSGTQLSVL.

The rearrangement links TRBV7-9 to TRBJ2-5; D remains ambiguous. CDR3 length: 14 amino acids. The V end was cut by 5 bases, the J end by 3 bases, with 13 bases between. Germline assignment: CDR1 SEHNR and CDR2 FQNEAQ (reference sequence). The CDR3 spells CASSATWFEETQYF. The CDR3 DNA reads TGTGCCAGCAGCGCAACATGGTTTGAAGAGACCCAGTACTTC.

The V gene is TRBV29-1, the J gene TRBJ2-7, with 12 bases identical to TRBD2. V lost 4 bases to trimming and J lost 6 bases; unmatched junction nucleotides: 7. Per the germline V gene, CDR1 is SQVTM and CDR2 is ANQGSEA. The CDR3 runs to 14 residues. DNA of the CDR3: TGCAGCGTTGGTACTAGCGGGGGGTTCGTCGAGCAGTACTTC. Translating it yields CSVGTSGGFVEQYF.

V usage is TRBV4-2 and J usage is TRBJ2-3; 9 bases are a match to TRBD1. The length of the CDR3 is 15 residues. Germline V CDR1 and CDR2: LGHNA, YNFKEQ. Losses at the gene ends were 6 bases for V and 3 bases for J; bases not matched to a gene: 7. This CDR3 is CASRRRQGETDTQYF. DNA of the CDR3: TGTGCCAGCAGACGCAGACAGGGGGAGACAGATACGCAGTATTTT.

This chain connects TRBV5-5 to TRBJ1-5, with TRBD1 as a possible D gene (5 bases). The V end lost 4 bases, the J end lost 5 bases, and 10 bases lay between the germline ends. This CDR3 has 13 amino acids. CDR1 SGHKS and CDR2 YYEKEE come from the germline V gene (reference sequence). This CDR3 is CASSRDRDQPQHF. The CDR3 DNA reads TGTGCCAGCAGCCGAGACAGAGATCAGCCCCAGCATTTT.

This chain connects TRBV18 to TRBJ1-1, with D hard to call. The CDR3 is made up of 13 amino acids. Trimming left V 3 bases short and J 7 bases short, with 12 bases between. Per germline, CDR1 KGHSH and CDR2 LQKENI. CDR3 in amino acids: CASSPAGSREAFF. CDR3 DNA: TGTGCCAGCTCACCGGCCGGGAGCCGTGAAGCTTTCTTT.

This clone was seen just once. V is TRBV18 and J is TRBJ2-7, with 11 bases that match TRBD2. Looked up from germline, CDR1 is KGHSH and CDR2 is LQKENI. The CDR3 has 15 residues. V shed 6 bases, J shed 7 bases, and the junction held 11 bases outside the gene matches. This CDR3 is CASSQPGLAVGEQYF. DNA for the CDR3: TGTGCCAGCTCCCAACCGGGACTAGCGGTGGGAGAGCAGTACTTC. Looking up the rest from reference TRBV18 and TRBJ2-7 gives the full variable domain: NAGVMQNPRHLVRRRGQEARLRCSPMKGHSHVYWYRQLPEEGLKFMVYLQKENIIDESGMPKERFSAEFPKEGPSILRIQQVVRGDSAAYFCASSQPGLAVGEQYFGPGTRLTVT.